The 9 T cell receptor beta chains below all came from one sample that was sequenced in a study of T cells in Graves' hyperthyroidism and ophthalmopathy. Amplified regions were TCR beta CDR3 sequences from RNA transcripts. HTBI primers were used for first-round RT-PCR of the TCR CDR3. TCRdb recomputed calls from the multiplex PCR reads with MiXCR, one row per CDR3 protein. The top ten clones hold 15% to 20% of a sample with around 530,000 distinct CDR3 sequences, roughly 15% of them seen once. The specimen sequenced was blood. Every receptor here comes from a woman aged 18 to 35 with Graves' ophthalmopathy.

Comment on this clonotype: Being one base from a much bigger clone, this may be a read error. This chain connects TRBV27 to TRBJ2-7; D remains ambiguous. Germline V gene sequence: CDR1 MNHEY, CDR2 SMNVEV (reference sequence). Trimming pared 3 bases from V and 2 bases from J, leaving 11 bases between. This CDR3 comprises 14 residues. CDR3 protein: CASSFGLDAYEQYF. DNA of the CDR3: TGTGCCAGCAGTTTCGGCCTAGACGCCTACGAGCAGTACTTC.

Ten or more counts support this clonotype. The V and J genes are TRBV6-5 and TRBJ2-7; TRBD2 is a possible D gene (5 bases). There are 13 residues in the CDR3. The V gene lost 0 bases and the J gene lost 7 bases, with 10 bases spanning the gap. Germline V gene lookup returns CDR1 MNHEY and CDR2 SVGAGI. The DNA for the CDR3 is TGTGCCAGCAGTTACTCGGGGTGGGAGGAGCAGTACTTC. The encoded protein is CASSYSGWEEQYF.

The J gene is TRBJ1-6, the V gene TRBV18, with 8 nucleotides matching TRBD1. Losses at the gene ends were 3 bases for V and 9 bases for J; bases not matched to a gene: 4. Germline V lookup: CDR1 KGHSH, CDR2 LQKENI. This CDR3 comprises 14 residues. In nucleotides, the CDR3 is TGTGCCAGCTCACCGGACAGGGAAAGTTCACCCCTCCACTTT. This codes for CASSPDRESSPLHF. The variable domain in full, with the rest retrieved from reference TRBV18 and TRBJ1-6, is NAGVMQNPRHLVRRRGQEARLRCSPMKGHSHVYWYRQLPEEGLKFMVYLQKENIIDESGMPKERFSAEFPKEGPSILRIQQVVRGDSAAYFCASSPDRESSPLHFGNGTRLTVT.

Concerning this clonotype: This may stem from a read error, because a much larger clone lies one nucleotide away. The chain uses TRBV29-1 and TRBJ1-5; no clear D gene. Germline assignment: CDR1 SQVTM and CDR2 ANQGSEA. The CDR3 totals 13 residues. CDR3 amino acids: CSVTIDSNQSQHF. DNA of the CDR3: TGCAGCGTCACCATAGATAGCAATCAGTCCCAGCATTTT.

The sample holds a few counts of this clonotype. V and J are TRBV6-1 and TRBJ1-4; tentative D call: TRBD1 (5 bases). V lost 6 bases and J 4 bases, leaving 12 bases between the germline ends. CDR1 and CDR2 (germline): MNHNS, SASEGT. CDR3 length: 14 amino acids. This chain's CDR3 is CASSEQDYNEKLFF. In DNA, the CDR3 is TGTGCCAGCAGCGAACAGGACTATAATGAAAAACTGTTTTTT.

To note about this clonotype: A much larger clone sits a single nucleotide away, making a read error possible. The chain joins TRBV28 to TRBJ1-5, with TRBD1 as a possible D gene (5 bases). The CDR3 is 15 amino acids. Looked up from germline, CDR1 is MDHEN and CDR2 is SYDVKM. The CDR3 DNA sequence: TGTGCCAGCAGCGACGGGGCTGGGAGCAATCAGCCCCAGAATTTT. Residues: CASSDGAGSNQPQNF.

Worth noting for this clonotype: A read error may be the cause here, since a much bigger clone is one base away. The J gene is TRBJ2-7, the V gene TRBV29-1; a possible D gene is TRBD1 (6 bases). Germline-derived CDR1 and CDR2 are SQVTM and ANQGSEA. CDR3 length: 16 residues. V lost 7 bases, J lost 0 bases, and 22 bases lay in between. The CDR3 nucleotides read TGCAGCGCCTATGGACAGCGCCCCCTCCGCTCCTACGAGCAGTACTTC. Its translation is CSAYGQRPLRSYEQYF.

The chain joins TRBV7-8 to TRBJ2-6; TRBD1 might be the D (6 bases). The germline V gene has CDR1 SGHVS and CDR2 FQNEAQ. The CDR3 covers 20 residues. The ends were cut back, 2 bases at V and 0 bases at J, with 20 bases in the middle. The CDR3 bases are TGTGCCAGCAGCTTACGGCAGGGGACCTGGTCGGACTCTGGGGCCAACGTCCTGACTTTC. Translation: CASSLRQGTWSDSGANVLTF.

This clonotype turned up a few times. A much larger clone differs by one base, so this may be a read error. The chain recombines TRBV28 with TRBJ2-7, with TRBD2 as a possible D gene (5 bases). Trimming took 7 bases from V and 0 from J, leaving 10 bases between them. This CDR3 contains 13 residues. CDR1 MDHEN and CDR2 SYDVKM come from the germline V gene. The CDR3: CASNSRDSYEQYF. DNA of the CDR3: TGTGCCAGCAATTCCCGGGACTCCTACGAGCAGTACTTC. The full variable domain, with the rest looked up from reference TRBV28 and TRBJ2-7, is DVKVTQSSRYLVKRTGEKVFLECVQDMDHENMFWYRQDPGLGLRLIYFSYDVKMKEKGDIPEGYSVSREKKERFSLILESASTNQTSMYLCASNSRDSYEQYFGPGTRLTVT.